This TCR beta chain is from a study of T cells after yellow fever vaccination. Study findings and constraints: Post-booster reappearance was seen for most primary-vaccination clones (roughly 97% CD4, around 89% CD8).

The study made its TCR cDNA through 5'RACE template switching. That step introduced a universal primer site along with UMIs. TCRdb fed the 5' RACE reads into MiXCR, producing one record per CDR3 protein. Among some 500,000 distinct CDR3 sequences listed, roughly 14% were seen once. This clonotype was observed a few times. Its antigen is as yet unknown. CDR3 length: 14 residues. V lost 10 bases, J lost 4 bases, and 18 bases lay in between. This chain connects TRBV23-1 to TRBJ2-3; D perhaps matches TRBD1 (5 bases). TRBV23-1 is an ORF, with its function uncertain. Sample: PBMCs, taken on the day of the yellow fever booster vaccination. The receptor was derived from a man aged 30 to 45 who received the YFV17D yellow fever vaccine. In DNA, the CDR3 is TGCGCCAACCATAACAGGATCAGCGCAGATACGCAGTATTTT. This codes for CANHNRISADTQYF.